These T cell receptor beta chains were read from a single sample in a study of shared clonotypes between healthy human individuals. Sequencing was performed with immunoSEQ multiplex PCR; in TCRdb, only in-frame clones are kept and a portion is missing. The sample holds over 2 million clones, around 93% seen once. The sample taken for sequencing was naive CD4+ T cells from PBMCs. Every receptor here comes from a man younger than 35 in good health. Some clones in this sample may be carry-over from other donors' samples. Each CDR3 is given with its conserved first and last residue. A D gene is named only where the DNA matches it firmly. Expanded clones get a size class; other rows say once, few or many, or leave the size out.

NA,TRBD2,TRBV6-5,13,TRBJ2-5,TGTGCCACCTCTCCAGGACTAGTCGAGACCCAGTACTTC,CATSPGLVETQYF
NA,NA,TRBV7-7,13,TRBJ2-7,TGTGCCAGCAGCCCGGCTCCTTACCACGAGCAGTACTTC,CASSPAPYHEQYF
NA,TRBD1,TRBV25-1,16,TRBJ1-5,TGTGCCAGCAGTCCCGCAGGGGGTGCAATCAATCAGCCCCAGCATTTT,CASSPAGGAINQPQHF
NA,NA,TRBV5-1,15,TRBJ1-5,TGCGCCAGCAGCTTGGGGCCCGGTTCGGACCAGCCCCAGCATTTT,CASSLGPGSDQPQHF
NA,NA,TRBV7-8,15,TRBJ1-4,TGTGCCAGCAGCTTAGTAGACAGTCTTAATGAAAAACTGTTTTTT,CASSLVDSLNEKLFF
NA,TRBD1,TRBV7-2,14,TRBJ1-1,TGTGCCAGCAGTATAAGGACAGGGGTTACTGAAGCTTTCTTT,CASSIRTGVTEAFF
NA,NA,TRBV5-5,14,TRBJ2-1,TGTGCCAGCAGCTGGGAAAGCTCCTACAATGAGCAGTTCTTC,CASSWESSYNEQFF
NA,NA,TRBV7-9,14,TRBJ2-6,TGTGCCAGCAGCTTAGCGGTGGGGGCCAACGTCCTGACTTTC,CASSLAVGANVLTF
NA,TRBD2,TRBV5-6,14,TRBJ2-5,TGTGCCAGCAGCTTGGACGGGAGGGTCCGGAGGGAGTACTTC,CASSLDGRVRREYF
once,NA,TRBV18,13,TRBJ1-4,TGTGCCAGCTCACCGGGGGGTTCAGAAAAACTGTTTTTT,CASSPGGSEKLFF
NA,TRBD2,TRBV7-6,15,TRBJ2-5,TGTGCCAGCAGCTTAGGGGGACTAGGGAAAGAGACCCAGTACTTC,CASSLGGLGKETQYF
once,NA,TRBV5-1,15,TRBJ1-2,TGCGCCAGCAGCTTGGATGGTAGAACCGGCTATGGCTACACCTTC,CASSLDGRTGYGYTF
once,NA,TRBV9,14,TRBJ1-1,TGTGCCAGCAGCGTAGTTAGGGAGAACACTGAAGCTTTCTTT,CASSVVRENTEAFF
NA,NA,TRBV6-6,15,TRBJ2-3,TGTGCCAGCAGTTGGGCGAACTCCGGGACAGATACGCAGTATTTT,CASSWANSGTDTQYF
NA,NA,TRBV7-9,13,TRBJ2-5,TGTGCCAGCAGACGTGACAGTGAAGAGACCCAGTACTTC,CASRRDSEETQYF
NA,NA,TRBV7-6,18,TRBJ1-5,TGTGCCAGCACCATAAGGGTTGGAACAGTCCATAGCAATCAGCCCCAGCATTTT,CASTIRVGTVHSNQPQHF
few,NA,TRBV28,12,TRBJ1-5,TGTGCCAGCAGTTTAACCTACAGGGAGGAGCATTTT,CASSLTYREEHF
NA,NA,TRBV6-1,16,TRBJ1-2,TGTGCCAGCAGTGAAGCGGGAGGCGGCTCTATTTCTGGCTACACCTTC,CASSEAGGGSISGYTF
NA,NA,TRBV5-4,15,TRBJ2-2,TGTGCCAGCAGCTTGGGGAACGGGATGGCCGGGGAGCTGTTTTTT,CASSLGNGMAGELFF
NA,NA,TRBV4-3,15,TRBJ2-3,TGCGCCAGCAGCCAAGCCCAGCTTCGCACAGATACGCAGTATTTT,CASSQAQLRTDTQYF
NA,NA,TRBV6-1,13,TRBJ2-3,TGTGCCAGCAGAGCCGGACTAACAGATACGCAGTATTTT,CASRAGLTDTQYF
NA,NA,TRBV5-4,15,TRBJ2-3,TGTGCCAGCAGCTTGACGCGACTTGGCACAGATACGCAGTATTTT,CASSLTRLGTDTQYF
NA,NA,TRBV28,12,TRBJ1-2,TGTGCCAGCAAATCAATGCCTGGTGGCTACACCTTC,CASKSMPGGYTF
NA,NA,TRBV7-9,13,TRBJ1-2,TGTGCCAGCAGCTTTGGGGACGGATATGGCTACACCTTC,CASSFGDGYGYTF
once,NA,TRBV25-1,15,TRBJ2-2,TGTGCCAGCAGTGGACTCATGGCCTCCACCGGGGAGCTGTTTTTT,CASSGLMASTGELFF
NA,TRBD1,TRBV5-1,16,TRBJ2-6,TGCGCCAGCAGCATCCAAACAGGGGCTGGGGCCAACGTCCTGACTTTC,CASSIQTGAGANVLTF
NA,NA,TRBV19,15,TRBJ2-3,TGTGCCAGTAGTATGGGCACAGGAGAGACAGATACGCAGTATTTT,CASSMGTGETDTQYF
NA,TRBD1,TRBV27,16,TRBJ1-6,TGTGCCAGCAGTTTTTACCGGGACAGCCTATCGGTACCCCTCCACTTT,CASSFYRDSLSVPLHF
NA,NA,TRBV11-2,15,TRBJ1-2,TGTGCCAGCAGCGTATCCCCGTTAGAATTCTATGGCTACACCTTC,CASSVSPLEFYGYTF
NA,NA,TRBV5-8,15,TRBJ1-5,TGTGCCAGCAGCCGGGGGGGTTATAGCAATCAGCCCCAGCATTTT,CASSRGGYSNQPQHF
NA,NA,TRBV30,13,TRBJ2-1,TGTGCCTGGAGTGGGCTGCCCAGGAGAGAGCAGTTCTTC,CAWSGLPRREQFF
NA,TRBD2,TRBV14,16,TRBJ2-3,TGTGCCAGCAGCCAGGGACTAGCGGGGACCACAGATACGCAGTATTTT,CASSQGLAGTTDTQYF
NA,NA,TRBV19,13,TRBJ1-1,TGTGCCAGTACCTTTACAGTGAACACTGAAGCTTTCTTT,CASTFTVNTEAFF
NA,TRBD1,TRBV28,15,TRBJ1-1,TGTGCCAGCAGTTATCAGGGGGTTATGAACACTGAAGCTTTCTTT,CASSYQGVMNTEAFF
NA,NA,TRBV28,18,TRBJ2-4,TGTGCCAGCAGTTTAGCGGGACATCCCCAGGAGGCCAAAAACATTCAGTACTTC,CASSLAGHPQEAKNIQYF
once,TRBD1,TRBV19,14,TRBJ2-7,TGTGCCAGTAGTACGACGGGACAGGGCTACGAGCAGTACTTC,CASSTTGQGYEQYF
NA,NA,TRBV29-1,13,TRBJ2-7,TGCAGCGCTACATCCGAGGCCCCCTACGAGCAGTACTTC,CSATSEAPYEQYF
NA,NA,TRBV5-5,12,TRBJ2-5,TGTGCCAGCAGCTTGCGCACGGAGACCCAGTACTTC,CASSLRTETQYF
NA,NA,TRBV2,15,TRBJ2-2,TGTGCCAGCAGCCCGATGTTGGGGATGGGCGGGGAGCTGTTTTTT,CASSPMLGMGGELFF
NA,NA,TRBV9,14,TRBJ1-5,TGTGCCAGCAGCGTAGGTTTGGGAAATCAGCCCCAGCATTTT,CASSVGLGNQPQHF
NA,TRBD2,TRBV29-1,13,TRBJ2-1,TGCAGCGTTGGGACTAGCGTATACAATGAGCAGTTCTTC,CSVGTSVYNEQFF
once,NA,TRBV30,14,TRBJ2-2,TGTGCCTGGAGTCGAAACAGGAACACCGGGGAGCTGTTTTTT,CAWSRNRNTGELFF
once,NA,TRBV9,13,TRBJ2-1,TGTGCCAGCAGCACCCGACCGGACAATGAGCAGTTCTTC,CASSTRPDNEQFF
NA,NA,TRBV5-1,13,TRBJ2-1,TGCGCCAGCAGCTTGGGACACGGCAATGAGCAGTTCTTC,CASSLGHGNEQFF
NA,NA,TRBV29-1,14,TRBJ2-1,TGCAGCGTTGTATCCCAACGCTCCTACAATGAGCAGTTCTTC,CSVVSQRSYNEQFF
NA,NA,TRBV6-1,15,TRBJ1-5,TGTGCCAGCAGTGATTACGTTGAGGGGCCTCAGCCCCAGCATTTT,CASSDYVEGPQPQHF
NA,TRBD2,TRBV4-1,15,TRBJ2-5,TGCGCCAGCAGCCAAGGACTAGCGGGAGCAGTAACCCAGTACTTC,CASSQGLAGAVTQYF
NA,TRBD2,TRBV7-9,19,TRBJ2-5,TGTGCCAGCAGCTTAGCGCTGCTTTCGTCTAGCGGGGGCCAAGAGACCCAGTACTTC,CASSLALLSSSGGQETQYF